This T cell receptor (beta chain) was documented in a study of somatic mutations in cytotoxic T cells in rheumatoid arthritis. Study summary: Before any treatment began, 25 to 35 ml EDTA peripheral blood was collected from patients right after diagnosis. Overall study results and limits: Just what the expanded CD8+ clones targeted, in terms of antigens, remained unknown.

As concerns this clone: Its antigen is currently unknown.

The study pulled out CD4+ and CD8+ cells with positive magnetic bead selection and then checked their purity by flow cytometry. With 7 bases removed from V and 4 bases from J, the gap between germline ends came to 8 bases. The CDR3 consists of 13 residues. The germline CDR1 and CDR2 sequences are SNHLY and FYNNEI. Clones were read by immunoSEQ multiplex PCR, and TCRdb kept only the in-frame ones, dropping some. The sample records some 11,000 clones, more than 65% being singletons. Sample: CD8+ T cells sorted from blood. This chain joins TRBV2 and TRBJ1-6, with a weak D call TRBD1 (6 bases). This TCR came from an adult with rheumatoid arthritis. DNA for the CDR3: TGTGCCAGCACGAGGGGGTATAATTCACCCCTCCACTTT. Protein: CASTRGYNSPLHF.